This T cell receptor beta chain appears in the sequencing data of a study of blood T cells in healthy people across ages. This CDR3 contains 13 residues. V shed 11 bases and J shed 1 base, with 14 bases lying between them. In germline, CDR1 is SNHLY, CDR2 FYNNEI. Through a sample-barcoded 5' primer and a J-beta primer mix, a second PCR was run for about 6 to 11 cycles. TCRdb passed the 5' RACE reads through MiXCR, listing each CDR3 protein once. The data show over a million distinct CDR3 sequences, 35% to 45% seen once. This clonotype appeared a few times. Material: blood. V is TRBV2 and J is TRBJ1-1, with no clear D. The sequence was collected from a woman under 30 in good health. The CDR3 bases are TGTGCCGGGAAGCTGGCACGGAACACTGAAGCTTTCTTT. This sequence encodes CAGKLARNTEAFF. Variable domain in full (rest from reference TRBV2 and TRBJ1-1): EPEVTQTPSHQVTQMGQEVILRCVPISNHLYFYWYRQILGQKVEFLVSFYNNEISEKSEIFDDQFSVERPDGSNFTLKIRSTKLEDSAMYFCAGKLARNTEAFFGQGTRLTVV.